These 8 T cell receptor beta chains were all obtained from the same sample, sequenced in a study of OX40 agonist ivuxolimab in advanced cancers. The assay was immunoSEQ multiplex PCR, and TCRdb's table has in-frame clones only and misses some. The table has about 48,000 clones, roughly 89% seen once. Specimen: CD4+ or CD8+ T cells sorted from blood, collected in a trial of the OX40 agonist ivuxolimab. The receptors come from an adult with an advanced solid tumor such as melanoma, head and neck, liver or kidney cancer.

This chain uses TRBV7-2 with TRBJ1-2, with a weak D call TRBD1 (5 bases). V lost 1 base and J lost 5, with 11 bases in between. Germline V CDR1 and CDR2: SGHTA, FQGNSA. The CDR3 has 14 residues. The CDR3 DNA reads as TGTGCCAGCAGCTTAGAGGGGCAGGGATATGGCTACACCTTC. Protein product: CASSLEGQGYGYTF.

The chain joins TRBV14 to TRBJ2-7; the match to TRBD2 covers 8 bases. Germline CDR1 and CDR2: SGHDN and FVKESK. V was pared by 5 bases and J by 3 bases, with 9 bases of the junction left unmatched. CDR3 length: 15 residues. The CDR3 region has the DNA TGTGCCAGCAGCTCCCGGGAGGGCCCTATCTACGAGCAGTACTTC. Translating it yields CASSSREGPIYEQYF.

This clone was observed a handful of times. The chain carries TRBV2 and TRBJ1-6; D call uncertain. From germline, CDR1 is SNHLY and CDR2 FYNNEI. The V end was cut by 4 bases, the J end by 6 bases, with 13 bases between. The CDR3 sequence is 15 residues long. The CDR3 spells CASSAVPLGNSPLHF. The DNA of the CDR3 is TGTGCCAGCAGTGCGGTCCCGTTAGGTAATTCACCCCTCCACTTT.

The chain employs TRBV27 and TRBJ2-7; D uncertain. Trimming cost V 3 bases and J 2 bases, with 11 bases left between them. Per the germline V gene, CDR1 is MNHEY and CDR2 is SMNVEV (reference sequence). The CDR3 sequence is 14 residues long. The CDR3 sequence: CASSLKGAPYEQYF. The CDR3 DNA reads TGTGCCAGCAGTTTGAAGGGTGCCCCCTACGAGCAGTACTTC.

This rearrangement joins TRBV10-2 to TRBJ1-1; D is uncertain. The CDR3 spans 15 residues. CDR1 and CDR2 (germline): WSHSY, SAAADI. Trimming removed 3 bases at V and 2 bases at J, with 13 bases between. CDR3 residues: CASSDTFAGNTEAFF. The CDR3 DNA sequence: TGCGCCAGCAGTGATACCTTCGCGGGTAACACTGAAGCTTTCTTT.

The J gene is TRBJ1-5, the V gene TRBV27; TRBD1 agrees at 9 bases. The V gene end was trimmed by 6 bases and the J gene end by 11 bases; junction bases not matched to a gene: 14. The CDR3 runs to 15 residues. CDR1 is MNHEY and CDR2 is SMNVEV in the germline V gene (reference sequence). This chain's CDR3 is CASRQGAGRAVAQHF. CDR3 DNA: TGTGCCAGCAGACAGGGGGCAGGGAGGGCTGTAGCCCAGCATTTT.

The V call is TRBV27, the J call TRBJ2-7, with a tentative D call TRBD2 (5 bases). Germline loops: CDR1 MNHEY, CDR2 SMNVEV (reference sequence). V was pared by 5 bases and J by 0 bases, with 11 bases between. This CDR3 contains 14 residues. CDR3: CASSRLGSSYEQYF. For the CDR3, the DNA is TGTGCCAGCAGTCGTCTTGGGAGCTCCTACGAGCAGTACTTC.

The chain joins TRBV27 to TRBJ2-1; D might be TRBD1 (6 bases). In germline, CDR1 is MNHEY, CDR2 SMNVEV (reference sequence). V lost 5 bases and J 4 bases, leaving 12 bases between the germline ends. The CDR3 totals 14 residues. For the CDR3, the DNA is TGTGCCAGCAGTCCAGGGGAACCTTACAATGAGCAGTTCTTC. Protein product: CASSPGEPYNEQFF.